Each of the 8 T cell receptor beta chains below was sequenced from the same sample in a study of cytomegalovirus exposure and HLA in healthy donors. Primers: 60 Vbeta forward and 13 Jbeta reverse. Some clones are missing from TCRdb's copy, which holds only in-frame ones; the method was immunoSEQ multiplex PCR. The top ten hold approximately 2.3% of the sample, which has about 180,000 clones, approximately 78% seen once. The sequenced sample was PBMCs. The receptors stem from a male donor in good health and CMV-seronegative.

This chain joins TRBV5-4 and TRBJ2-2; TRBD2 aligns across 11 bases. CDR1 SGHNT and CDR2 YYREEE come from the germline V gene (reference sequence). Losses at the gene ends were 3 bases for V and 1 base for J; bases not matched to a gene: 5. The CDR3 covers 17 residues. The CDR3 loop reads CASSSGTSGLNTGELFF. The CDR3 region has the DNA TGTGCCAGCAGCTCCGGGACTAGCGGTTTGAACACCGGGGAGCTGTTTTTT.

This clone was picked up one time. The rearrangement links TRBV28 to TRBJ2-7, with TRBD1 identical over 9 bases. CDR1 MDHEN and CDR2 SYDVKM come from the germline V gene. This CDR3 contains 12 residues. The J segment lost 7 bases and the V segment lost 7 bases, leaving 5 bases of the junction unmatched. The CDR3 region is CASTDRGWEQYF. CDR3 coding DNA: TGTGCCAGCACCGACAGGGGGTGGGAGCAGTACTTC.

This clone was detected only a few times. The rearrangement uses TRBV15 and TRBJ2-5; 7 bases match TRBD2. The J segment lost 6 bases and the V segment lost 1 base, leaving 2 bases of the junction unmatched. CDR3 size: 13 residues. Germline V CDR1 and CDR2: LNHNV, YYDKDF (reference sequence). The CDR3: CATSRGREKTQYF. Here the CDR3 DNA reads TGTGCCACCAGCAGAGGGCGGGAGAAGACCCAGTACTTC.

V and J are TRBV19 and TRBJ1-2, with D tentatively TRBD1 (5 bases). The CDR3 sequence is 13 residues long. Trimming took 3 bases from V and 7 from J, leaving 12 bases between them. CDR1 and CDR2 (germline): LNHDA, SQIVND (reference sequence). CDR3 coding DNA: TGTGCCAGTAGTATTCGGGGGAGACCTGGCTACACCTTC. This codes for CASSIRGRPGYTF.

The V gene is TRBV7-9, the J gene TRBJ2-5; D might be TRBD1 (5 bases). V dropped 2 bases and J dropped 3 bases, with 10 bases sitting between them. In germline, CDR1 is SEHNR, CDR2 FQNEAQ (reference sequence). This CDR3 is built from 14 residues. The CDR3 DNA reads TGTGCCAGCAGCTTATCAGGGTGGGAAGAGACCCAGTACTTC. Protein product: CASSLSGWEETQYF.

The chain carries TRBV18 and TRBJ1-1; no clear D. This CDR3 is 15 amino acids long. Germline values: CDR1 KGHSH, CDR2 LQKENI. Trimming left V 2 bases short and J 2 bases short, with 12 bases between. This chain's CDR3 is CASSPLPQENTEAFF. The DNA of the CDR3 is TGTGCCAGCTCACCATTACCCCAGGAAAACACTGAAGCTTTCTTT.

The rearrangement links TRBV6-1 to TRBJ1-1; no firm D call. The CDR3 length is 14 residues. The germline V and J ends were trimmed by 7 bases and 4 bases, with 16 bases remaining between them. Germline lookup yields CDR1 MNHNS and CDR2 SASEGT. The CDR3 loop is CASIFFKGGTEAFF. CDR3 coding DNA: TGTGCCAGCATCTTCTTCAAGGGAGGCACTGAAGCTTTCTTT.

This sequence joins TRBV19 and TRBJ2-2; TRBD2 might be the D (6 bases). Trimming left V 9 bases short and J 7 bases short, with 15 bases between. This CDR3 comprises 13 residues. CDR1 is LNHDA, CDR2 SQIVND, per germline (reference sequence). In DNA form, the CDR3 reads TGTGCCAGCTCTAGCGACAAGATCGGGGAGCTGTTTTTT. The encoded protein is CASSSDKIGELFF.